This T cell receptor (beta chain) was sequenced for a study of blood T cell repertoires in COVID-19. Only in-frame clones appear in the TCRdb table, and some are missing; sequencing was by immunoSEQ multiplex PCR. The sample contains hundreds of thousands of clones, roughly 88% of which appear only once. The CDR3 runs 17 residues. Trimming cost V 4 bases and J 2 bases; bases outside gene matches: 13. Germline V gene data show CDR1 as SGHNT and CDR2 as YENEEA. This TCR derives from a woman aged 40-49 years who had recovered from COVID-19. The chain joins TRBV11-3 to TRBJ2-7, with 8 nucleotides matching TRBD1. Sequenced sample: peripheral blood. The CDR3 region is CASSSDGLRQGPYEQYF. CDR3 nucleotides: TGTGCCAGCAGCTCGGACGGCCTAAGACAGGGGCCCTACGAGCAGTACTTC.